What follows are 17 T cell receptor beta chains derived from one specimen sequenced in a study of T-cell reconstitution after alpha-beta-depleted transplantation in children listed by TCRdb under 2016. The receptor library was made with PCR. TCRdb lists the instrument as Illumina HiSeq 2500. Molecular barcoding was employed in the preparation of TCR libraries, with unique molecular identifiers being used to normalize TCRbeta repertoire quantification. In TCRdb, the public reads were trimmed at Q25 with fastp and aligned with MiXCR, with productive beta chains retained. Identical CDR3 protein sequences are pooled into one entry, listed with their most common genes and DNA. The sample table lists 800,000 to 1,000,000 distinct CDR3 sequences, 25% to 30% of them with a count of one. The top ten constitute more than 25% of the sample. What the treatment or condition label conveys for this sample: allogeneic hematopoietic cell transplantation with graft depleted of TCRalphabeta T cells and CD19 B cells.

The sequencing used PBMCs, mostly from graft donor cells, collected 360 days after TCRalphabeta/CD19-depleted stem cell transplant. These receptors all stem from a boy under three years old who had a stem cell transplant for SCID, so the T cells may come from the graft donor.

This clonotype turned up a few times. CDR3 DNA sequence: TGCGCCAGCAGCTTGGAAGCAGGGCTCCAAGAGACCCAGTACTTC. This codes for CASSLEAGLQETQYF. The V call is TRBV5-1, the J call TRBJ2-5; the D gene is possibly TRBD1 (5 bases). Trimming left V 0 bases short and J 1 base short, with 10 bases between. The CDR3 is 15 amino acids. CDR1 is SGHRS, CDR2 YFSETQ, per germline.

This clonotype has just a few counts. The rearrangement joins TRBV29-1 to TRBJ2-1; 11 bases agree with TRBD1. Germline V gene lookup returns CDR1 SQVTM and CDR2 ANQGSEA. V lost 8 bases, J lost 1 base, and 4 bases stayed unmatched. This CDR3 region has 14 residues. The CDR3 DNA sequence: TGCAGCTCATGGGACAGGGGGTCCTACAATGAGCAGTTCTTC. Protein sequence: CSSWDRGSYNEQFF.

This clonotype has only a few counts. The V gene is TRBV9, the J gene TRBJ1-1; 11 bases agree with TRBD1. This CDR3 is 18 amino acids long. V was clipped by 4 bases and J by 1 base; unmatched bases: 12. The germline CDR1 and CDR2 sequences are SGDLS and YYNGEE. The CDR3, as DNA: TGTGCCAGCAGCCCGACGGACAGGGGGCTGGCGAAGAACACTGAAGCTTTCTTT. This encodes CASSPTDRGLAKNTEAFF. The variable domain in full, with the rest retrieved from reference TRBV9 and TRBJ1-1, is DSGVTQTPKHLITATGQRVTLRCSPRSGDLSVYWYQQSLDQGLQFLIQYYNGEERAKGNILERFSAQQFPDLHSELNLSSLELGDSALYFCASSPTDRGLAKNTEAFFGQGTRLTVV.

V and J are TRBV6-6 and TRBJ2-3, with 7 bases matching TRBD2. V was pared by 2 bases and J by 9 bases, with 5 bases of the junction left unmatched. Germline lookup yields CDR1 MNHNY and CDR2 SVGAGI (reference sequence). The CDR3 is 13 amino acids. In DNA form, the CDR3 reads TGTGCCAGCAGTTACCCCCGGACTAGGACGCAGTATTTT. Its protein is CASSYPRTRTQYF.

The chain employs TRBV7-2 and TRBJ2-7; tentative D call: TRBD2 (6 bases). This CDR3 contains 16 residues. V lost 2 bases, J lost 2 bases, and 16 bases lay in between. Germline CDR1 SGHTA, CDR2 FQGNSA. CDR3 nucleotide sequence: TGTGCCAGCAGCTTACTTAAGGGGACTGGGCCCTACGAGCAGTACTTC. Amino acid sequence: CASSLLKGTGPYEQYF.

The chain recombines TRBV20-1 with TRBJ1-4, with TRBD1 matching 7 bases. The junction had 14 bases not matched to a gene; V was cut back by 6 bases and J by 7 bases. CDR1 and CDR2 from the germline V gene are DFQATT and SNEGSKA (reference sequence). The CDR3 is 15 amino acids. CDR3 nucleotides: TGCAGTGCAGAGAAGATAGAGGGGGCCGGTGAAAAACTGTTTTTT. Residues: CSAEKIEGAGEKLFF.

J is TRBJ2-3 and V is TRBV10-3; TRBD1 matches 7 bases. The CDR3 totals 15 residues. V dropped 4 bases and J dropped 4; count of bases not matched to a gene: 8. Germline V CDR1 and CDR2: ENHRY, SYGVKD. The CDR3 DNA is TGTGCCATCAGTGCTTTTGACAGGGTACCAGATACGCAGTATTTT. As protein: CAISAFDRVPDTQYF.

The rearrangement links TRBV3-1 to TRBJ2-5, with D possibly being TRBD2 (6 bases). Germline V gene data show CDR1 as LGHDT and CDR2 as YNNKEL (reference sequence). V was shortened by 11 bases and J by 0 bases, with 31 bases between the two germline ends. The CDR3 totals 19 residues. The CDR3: CASSQDWLAGGAYQETQYF. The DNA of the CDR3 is TGTGCCTCCAGCCAAGATTGGCTGGCTGGCGGGGCCTACCAAGAGACCCAGTACTTC.

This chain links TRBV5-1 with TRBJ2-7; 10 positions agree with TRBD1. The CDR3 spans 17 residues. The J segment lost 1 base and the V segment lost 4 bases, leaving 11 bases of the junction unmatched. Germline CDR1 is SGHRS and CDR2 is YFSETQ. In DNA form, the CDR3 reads TGCGCCAGCAGCCCCGGGACAGGGGTTTTATATTCCTACGAGCAGTACTTC. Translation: CASSPGTGVLYSYEQYF.

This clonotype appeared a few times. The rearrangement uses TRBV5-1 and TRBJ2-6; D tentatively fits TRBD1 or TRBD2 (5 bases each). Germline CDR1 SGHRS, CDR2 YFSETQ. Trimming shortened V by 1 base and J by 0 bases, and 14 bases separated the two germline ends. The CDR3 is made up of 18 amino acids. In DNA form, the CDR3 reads TGCGCCAGCAGCTTGATGGGGACGGAGAGCTCTGGGGCCAACGTCCTGACTTTC. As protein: CASSLMGTESSGANVLTF.

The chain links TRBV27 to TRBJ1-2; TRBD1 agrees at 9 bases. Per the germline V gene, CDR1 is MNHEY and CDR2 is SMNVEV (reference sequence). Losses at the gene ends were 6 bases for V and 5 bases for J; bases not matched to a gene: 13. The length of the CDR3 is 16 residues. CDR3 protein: CASSPLGFGTGYGYTF. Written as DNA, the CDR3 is TGTGCCAGCAGCCCCTTGGGTTTCGGGACAGGGTATGGCTACACCTTC.

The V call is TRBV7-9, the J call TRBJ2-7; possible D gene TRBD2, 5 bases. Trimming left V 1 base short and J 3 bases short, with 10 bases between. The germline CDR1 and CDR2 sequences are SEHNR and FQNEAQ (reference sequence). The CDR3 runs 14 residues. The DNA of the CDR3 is TGTGCCAGCAGCTTAGGTCCAGACTACTACGAGCAGTACTTC. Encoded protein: CASSLGPDYYEQYF.

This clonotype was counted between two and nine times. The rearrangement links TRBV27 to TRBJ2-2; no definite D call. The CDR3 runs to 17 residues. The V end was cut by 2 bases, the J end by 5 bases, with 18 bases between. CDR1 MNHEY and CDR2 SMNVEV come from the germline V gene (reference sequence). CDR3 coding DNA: TGTGCCAGCAGTTTAGGGTTCCTATACGAGGAGACCGGGGAGCTGTTTTTT. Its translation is CASSLGFLYEETGELFF.

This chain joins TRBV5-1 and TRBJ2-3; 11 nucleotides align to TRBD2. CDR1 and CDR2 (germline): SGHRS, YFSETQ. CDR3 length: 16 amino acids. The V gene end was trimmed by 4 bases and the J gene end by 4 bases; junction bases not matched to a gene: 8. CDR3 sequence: CASSTLLAGAADTQYF. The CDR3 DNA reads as TGCGCCAGCAGCACCCTACTAGCGGGGGCCGCAGATACGCAGTATTTT.

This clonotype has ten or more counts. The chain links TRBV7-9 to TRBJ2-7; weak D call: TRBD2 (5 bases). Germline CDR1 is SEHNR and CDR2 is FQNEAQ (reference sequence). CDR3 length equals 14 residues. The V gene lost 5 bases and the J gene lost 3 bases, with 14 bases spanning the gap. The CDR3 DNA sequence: TGTGCCAGCAGCCCCAATGGGGAGTTCTACGAGCAGTACTTC. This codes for CASSPNGEFYEQYF.

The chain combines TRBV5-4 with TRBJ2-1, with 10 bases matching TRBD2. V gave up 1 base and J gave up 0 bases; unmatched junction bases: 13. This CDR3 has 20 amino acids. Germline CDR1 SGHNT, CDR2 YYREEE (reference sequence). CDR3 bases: TGTGCCAGCAGCTTGCGTGGTCTAGCGGGGGCCGTGAGCTCCTACAATGAGCAGTTCTTC. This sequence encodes CASSLRGLAGAVSSYNEQFF.

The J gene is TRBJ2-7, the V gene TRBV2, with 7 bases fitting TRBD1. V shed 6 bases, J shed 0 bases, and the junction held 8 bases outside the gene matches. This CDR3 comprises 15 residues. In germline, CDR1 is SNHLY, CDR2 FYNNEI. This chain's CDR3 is CASSVGGASSYEQYF. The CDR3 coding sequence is TGTGCCAGCAGCGTAGGGGGCGCTTCCTCCTACGAGCAGTACTTC.